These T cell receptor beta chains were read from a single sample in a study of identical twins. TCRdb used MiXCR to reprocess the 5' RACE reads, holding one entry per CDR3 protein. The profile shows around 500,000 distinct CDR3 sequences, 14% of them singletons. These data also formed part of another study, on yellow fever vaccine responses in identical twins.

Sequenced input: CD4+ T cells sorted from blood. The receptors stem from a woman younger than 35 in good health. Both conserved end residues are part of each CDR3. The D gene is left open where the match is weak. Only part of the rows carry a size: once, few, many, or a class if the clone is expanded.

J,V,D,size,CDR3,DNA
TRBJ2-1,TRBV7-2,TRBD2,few,CATTSSGRGEQFF,TGTGCCACAACTTCTAGCGGGAGGGGTGAGCAGTTCTTC
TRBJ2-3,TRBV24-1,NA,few,CATSGLTKEETQYF,TGTGCCACGAGCGGACTGACTAAGGAGGAGACGCAGTATTTT
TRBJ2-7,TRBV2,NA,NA,CASSVVGNEQYF,TGTGCCAGCAGTGTTGTGGGGAACGAGCAGTACTTC
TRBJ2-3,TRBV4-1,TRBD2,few,CASSQLAGGGTQYF,TGCGCCAGCAGCCAACTAGCGGGGGGCGGGACGCAGTATTTT
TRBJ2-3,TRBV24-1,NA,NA,CATSDPGTDTQYF,TGTGCCACCAGTGACCCCGGCACAGATACGCAGTATTTT
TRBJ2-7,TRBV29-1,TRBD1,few,CSATQGIYEQYF,TGCAGCGCCACACAGGGGATCTACGAGCAGTACTTC
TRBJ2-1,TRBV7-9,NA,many,CASSLRGALYNEQFF,TGTGCCAGCAGCTTACGGGGGGCACTTTACAATGAGCAGTTCTTC
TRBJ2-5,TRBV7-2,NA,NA,CASSVRAATQYF,TGTGCCAGCAGCGTCAGGGCGGCGACCCAGTACTTC
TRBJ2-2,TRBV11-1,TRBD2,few,CASSHVQGTSTYTGELFF,TGTGCCAGCAGCCACGTACAGGGGACTAGCACCTACACCGGGGAGCTGTTTTTT
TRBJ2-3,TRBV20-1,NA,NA,CSAFTGTDTQYF,TGCAGTGCTTTCACAGGGACAGATACGCAGTATTTT
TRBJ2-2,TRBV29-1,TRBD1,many,CSVVEGAGTGELFF,TGCAGCGTTGTCGAGGGGGCAGGCACCGGGGAGCTGTTTTTT
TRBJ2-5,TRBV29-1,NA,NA,CSVSLPGIQETQYF,TGCAGCGTCTCCCTCCCAGGGATCCAAGAGACCCAGTACTTC
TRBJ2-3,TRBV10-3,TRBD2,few,CATSRELADTQYF,TGTGCCACCTCGCGGGAGCTGGCAGATACGCAGTATTTT
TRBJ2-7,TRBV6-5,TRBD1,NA,CASSYSWGQGKAYEQYF,TGTGCCAGCAGTTACTCGTGGGGACAGGGGAAGGCCTACGAGCAGTACTTC
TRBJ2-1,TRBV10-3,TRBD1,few,CAISGGQGAYEQFF,TGTGCCATCAGTGGAGGACAGGGGGCATATGAGCAGTTCTTC
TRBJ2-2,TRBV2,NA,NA,CASSEGKPEELFF,TGTGCCAGCAGTGAAGGGAAACCGGAGGAGCTGTTTTTT
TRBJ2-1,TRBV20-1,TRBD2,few,CSATTSGVYNEQFF,TGCAGTGCAACTACTAGCGGGGTCTACAATGAGCAGTTCTTC
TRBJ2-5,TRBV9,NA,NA,CASSVGRTPQETQYF,TGTGCCAGCAGCGTAGGGCGAACACCCCAAGAGACCCAGTACTTC
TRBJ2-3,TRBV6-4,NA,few,CASSEEALMSRNTQYF,TGTGCCAGCAGTGAGGAGGCCCTCATGTCCCGGAATACGCAGTATTTT
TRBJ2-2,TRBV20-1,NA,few,CSALSGSNTGELFF,TGCAGTGCCCTTAGCGGCTCGAACACCGGGGAGCTGTTTTTT
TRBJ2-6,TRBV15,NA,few,CATSRDVQGASGANVLTF,TGTGCCACCAGCAGGGACGTACAGGGAGCCTCTGGGGCCAACGTCCTGACTTTC
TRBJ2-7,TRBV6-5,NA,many,CASSYSLGPYEQYF,TGTGCCAGCAGTTACTCTTTAGGCCCCTACGAGCAGTACTTC
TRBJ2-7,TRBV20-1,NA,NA,CSARETRDSSYEQYF,TGCAGTGCTAGGGAGACCCGGGACTCCAGCTACGAGCAGTACTTC
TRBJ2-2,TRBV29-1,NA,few,CSVVLLSRTNTGELFF,TGCAGCGTTGTTCTCCTCTCTAGGACGAACACCGGGGAGCTGTTTTTT
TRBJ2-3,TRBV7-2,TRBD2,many,CASSFSGRGTDTQYF,TGTGCCAGCAGCTTTAGCGGGAGGGGCACAGATACGCAGTATTTT
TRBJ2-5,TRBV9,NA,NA,CASSVTPQETQYF,TGTGCCAGCAGCGTAACCCCCCAAGAGACCCAGTACTTC
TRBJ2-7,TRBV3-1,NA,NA,CASSQVAQGGYEQYF,TGTGCCAGCAGCCAAGTGGCACAGGGAGGCTACGAGCAGTACTTC
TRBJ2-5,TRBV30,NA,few,CAWSPGTTQETQYF,TGTGCCTGGAGTCCCGGGACAACCCAAGAGACCCAGTACTTC
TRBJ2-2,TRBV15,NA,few,CATSRGALQNTGELFF,TGTGCCACCAGCAGGGGTGCCCTTCAGAACACCGGGGAGCTGTTTTTT